Below are 14 T cell receptor beta chains sequenced from a single sample in a study of T cells in Graves' hyperthyroidism and ophthalmopathy. The TCR beta CDR3 regions underwent amplification using RNA transcripts as the source. HTBI primers drove first-round RT-PCR of the TCR CDR3. TCRdb fed the multiplex PCR reads into MiXCR, producing one record per CDR3 protein. Among roughly 420,000 distinct CDR3 sequences listed, about 15% were seen once. The sample comprised blood. The receptors stem from a woman under 30 with Graves' hyperthyroidism.

This clonotype was counted at least ten times. The chain has TRBV7-2 and TRBJ1-5; no clear D. Between the trimmed V and J ends, which lost 2 bases and 1 base, there was a span of 9 bases. Germline CDR1 is SGHTA and CDR2 is FQGNSA. The CDR3 length is 15 residues. This CDR3 reads CASSLFGSSNQPQHF. The CDR3 nucleotides read TGTGCCAGCAGCTTATTCGGGTCGAGCAATCAGCCCCAGCATTTT.

CDR3 in DNA: TGTGCCAGCAGCCCAAGAGGCGGCTACACCTTC. Translation: CASSPRGGYTF. The J gene is TRBJ1-2, the V gene TRBV11-2, with D unclear. Germline CDR1 is SGHAT and CDR2 is FQNNGV. The CDR3 sequence is 11 residues long. V was shortened by 5 bases and J by 8 bases, with 9 bases between the two germline ends.

This clonotype was counted ten times or more. The rearrangement links TRBV9 to TRBJ1-1; a possible D gene is TRBD1 (6 bases). Per germline, CDR1 SGDLS and CDR2 YYNGEE. The V gene lost 4 bases and the J gene lost 1 base, with 8 bases spanning the gap. This CDR3 comprises 13 residues. The CDR3 sequence: CASSQGTNTEAFF. The DNA for the CDR3 is TGTGCCAGCAGCCAGGGGACGAACACTGAAGCTTTCTTT.

This clonotype was detected many times. This chain joins TRBV12-3 or TRBV12-4 and TRBJ1-5, with 7 bases that match TRBD1. V shed 8 bases and J 2 bases; nucleotides not matched to a gene: 3. CDR3 length: 13 residues. Written as DNA, the CDR3 is TGTGCCAGCGTTACAGGGGGCAATCAGCCCCAGCATTTT. Protein: CASVTGGNQPQHF.

This clonotype has more than one count but fewer than ten. The chain is built from TRBV25-1 and TRBJ2-7, with 10 nucleotides matching TRBD1. V dropped 4 bases and J dropped 6; count of bases not matched to a gene: 3. The CDR3 sequence is 13 residues long. The V gene's germline CDR1 is MGHDK and CDR2 SYGVNS. CDR3 bases: TGTGCCAGCAGTGGGACAGGGGGTGGCGAGCAGTACTTC. Encoded protein: CASSGTGGGEQYF.

The sample holds many counts of this clonotype. J is TRBJ2-2 and V is TRBV20-1, with a possible D match to TRBD1 (5 bases). Trimming took 0 bases from V and 5 from J, leaving 10 bases between them. The CDR3 runs 14 residues. From germline, CDR1 is DFQATT and CDR2 SNEGSKA (reference sequence). CDR3 sequence: CSARDQGSTGELFF. Here the CDR3 DNA reads TGCAGTGCTAGAGATCAGGGAAGTACCGGGGAGCTGTTTTTT.

This clonotype was seen many times. The chain combines TRBV6-5 with TRBJ2-5; D might be TRBD1 (6 bases). The CDR3 is made up of 13 amino acids. The V gene's germline CDR1 is MNHEY and CDR2 SVGAGI. The ends were cut back, 4 bases at V and 2 bases at J, with 8 bases in the middle. This CDR3 is CASSFDRQETQYF. The CDR3 nucleotides read TGTGCCAGCAGTTTTGACAGGCAAGAGACCCAGTACTTC.

This clonotype was recorded many times. The rearrangement links TRBV7-8 to TRBJ1-5; 9 bases map to TRBD1. Germline CDR1 reads SGHVS; CDR2 reads FQNEAQ. The V gene end was trimmed by 5 bases and the J gene end by 7 bases; junction bases not matched to a gene: 15. The CDR3 sequence is 17 residues long. The CDR3 bases are TGTGCCAGCAGCCCCCGGGACAGGGTGGCAAGCGGCCAGCCCCAGCATTTT. It yields the protein CASSPRDRVASGQPQHF.

This clonotype has ten or more counts. The chain recombines TRBV14 with TRBJ1-1; 7 bases align to TRBD1. V was clipped by 0 bases and J by 5 bases; unmatched bases: 9. The CDR3 has 16 residues. Germline assignment: CDR1 SGHDN and CDR2 FVKESK. The CDR3 loop is CASSQEITGAATEAFF. The CDR3 coding sequence is TGTGCCAGCAGCCAAGAGATAACAGGGGCGGCTACTGAAGCTTTCTTT.

This clonotype was picked up many times. The gene calls are TRBV3-1 and TRBJ1-2; D may be TRBD1 (5 bases). Germline CDR1 reads LGHDT; CDR2 reads YNNKEL (reference sequence). The CDR3 spans 15 residues. Trimming removed 0 bases at V and 7 bases at J, with 15 bases between. The DNA for the CDR3 is TGTGCCAGCAGCCAAGATAGGGGCAGGGCGCGTGGCTACACCTTC. This translates into CASSQDRGRARGYTF.

This clonotype has only a few counts. The CDR3: CASNKGGDEQFF. As DNA, the CDR3 is TGTGCCAGCAACAAGGGGGGGGATGAGCAGTTCTTC. The chain carries TRBV6-1 and TRBJ2-1, with TRBD2 as a possible D gene (7 bases). Germline lookup yields CDR1 MNHNS and CDR2 SASEGT. The V end was cut by 7 bases, the J end by 8 bases, with 12 bases between. This CDR3 is 12 amino acids long.

This clonotype was found many times. The chain couples TRBV6-1 to TRBJ2-5, with 8 bases that match TRBD2. V lost 7 bases, J lost 5 bases, and 9 bases stayed unmatched. This CDR3 is built from 14 residues. Looked up from germline, CDR1 is MNHNS and CDR2 is SASEGT. CDR3 sequence: CASIPGGGLETQYF. The DNA for the CDR3 is TGTGCCAGCATACCGGGGGGGGGTTTGGAGACCCAGTACTTC.

This clonotype was seen at least ten times. V usage is TRBV12-3 or TRBV12-4 and J usage is TRBJ1-4, with D possibly matching TRBD1 (6 bases). Trimming pared 6 bases from V and 4 bases from J, leaving 15 bases between. This CDR3 has 15 amino acids. The CDR3 loop reads CASRTGTHFNEKLFF. The DNA of the CDR3 is TGTGCCAGCAGAACCGGGACACACTTTAATGAAAAACTGTTTTTT.

There are many counts of this clonotype. Just one base apart from a much larger clone, this may be a read error. J is TRBJ1-1 and V is TRBV9; D remains ambiguous. Germline-derived CDR1 and CDR2 are SGDLS and YYNGEE. This CDR3 spans 13 amino acids. Trimming pared 0 bases from V and 1 base from J, leaving 4 bases between. The CDR3 sequence is CASSVAGNTEAFF. The CDR3 DNA is TGTGCCAGCAGCGTAGCAGGGAACACTGAAGCTTTCTTT.